This T cell receptor (beta chain) stems from a study of T cell responses to AZD1222 COVID-19 vaccine. Study-wide results and limits: Baseline seropositivity characterized only six AZD1222 recipients. Researchers took repertoire samples only after the peak T cell response had come. Regions 160-218 and 743-854 held dominance among vaccine-associated CD4 TCRs, which spanned spike.

The germline V gene encodes CDR1 SGHAT and CDR2 FQNNGV. The V gene lost 5 bases and the J gene lost 4 bases, with 8 bases spanning the gap. The CDR3 is 12 amino acids. Measured with immunoSEQ multiplex PCR; TCRdb has only the in-frame clones, and not every one. The table lists approximately 100,000 clones, 70% to 90% of them singletons. Recipients boosted at about 4 weeks or about 12 weeks are pooled. A word on this clone: Antigen: not known.

The V and J genes are TRBV11-2 and TRBJ1-2; D gene ambiguous. The sequence was collected from an adult who received the AZD1222 COVID-19 vaccine. The input for sequencing was peripheral blood, taken 28 days after the second AZD1222 dose. CDR3 DNA: TGTGCCAGCAGCCCCTTAGTCTATGGCTACACCTTC. It specifies CASSPLVYGYTF.